The 20 T cell receptor beta chains reported below all come from one sample, sequenced in a study of blood T cell repertoires in COVID-19. Some clones are missing from TCRdb's copy, which holds only in-frame ones; the method was immunoSEQ multiplex PCR. The sample includes 70,000 to 75,000 clones, about 80% of them seen just once. The sequenced material came from peripheral blood. Receptor source: a man in his fifties or sixties with active or convalescent COVID-19.

The J gene is TRBJ1-1, the V gene TRBV18; a weak D match, TRBD1 (6 bases). This CDR3 has 14 residues. CDR1 and CDR2 (germline): KGHSH, LQKENI. Trimming removed 0 bases at V and 7 bases at J, with 12 bases between. DNA of the CDR3: TGTGCCAGCTCACCACCGGCTGACAGGAATGAAGCTTTCTTT. It specifies CASSPPADRNEAFF.

The V call is TRBV4-3, the J call TRBJ1-2, with TRBD1 matching 8 bases. The CDR3 sequence is 15 residues long. The junction had 6 bases not matched to a gene; V was cut back by 1 base and J by 5 bases. Germline V gene sequence: CDR1 LGHNA, CDR2 YSLEER. The CDR3 spells CASSQGAGGWYGYTF. CDR3 bases: TGCGCCAGCAGCCAAGGGGCAGGGGGCTGGTATGGCTACACCTTC.

The rearrangement links TRBV3-1 (or the pseudogene TRBV3-2) to TRBJ2-1, with 10 bases matching TRBD2. This CDR3 has 16 residues. The J segment lost 3 bases and the V segment lost 5 bases, leaving 7 bases of the junction unmatched. Germline V CDR1 and CDR2: LGHDT, YNNKEL (reference sequence). Here the CDR3 DNA reads TGTGCCAGCAGCGGGAGGACTAGCGGCTTCTACAATGAGCAGTTCTTC. This translates into CASSGRTSGFYNEQFF.

The chain combines TRBV20-1 with TRBJ2-5; D is undetermined. Germline-derived CDR1 and CDR2 are DFQATT and SNEGSKA (reference sequence). The CDR3 has 11 residues. The CDR3 reads CRAQFQETQYF. The CDR3 coding sequence is TGCAGGGCCCAGTTTCAAGAGACCCAGTACTTC.

This chain connects TRBV7-6 to TRBJ2-3; 14 bases match TRBD2. Germline V gene lookup returns CDR1 SGHVS and CDR2 FNYEAQ. The CDR3 runs to 16 residues. Trimming cost V 0 bases and J 15 bases; bases outside gene matches: 11. CDR3: CASSLATSGGAYPIYF. The CDR3 DNA follows: TGTGCCAGCAGCTTAGCGACTAGCGGGGGGGCCTATCCGATCTATTTT.

This clone appeared once. This chain connects TRBV7-2 to TRBJ1-5; D uncertain. Germline-derived CDR1 and CDR2 are SGHTA and FQGNSA. Between the trimmed V and J ends, which lost 5 bases and 4 bases, there was a span of 9 bases. This CDR3 spans 13 amino acids. Written as DNA, the CDR3 is TGTGCCAGCAGCCCCACCGCGAATCAGCCCCAGCATTTT. This translates into CASSPTANQPQHF.

This clone was picked up a small number of times. The chain uses TRBV27 and TRBJ2-2, with D maybe TRBD2 (6 bases). V dropped 6 bases and J dropped 4 bases, with 15 bases sitting between them. Germline CDR1 reads MNHEY; CDR2 reads SMNVEV (reference sequence). This CDR3 is 15 amino acids long. CDR3 sequence reads: CASSLGLGGTGELFF. The CDR3 region has the DNA TGTGCCAGCAGCCTAGGTCTCGGGGGCACCGGGGAGCTGTTTTTT.

V usage is TRBV5-1 and J usage is TRBJ2-5; 8 bases fit TRBD2. Germline trimming cut 4 bases from V and 2 bases from J; bases unmatched to any gene: 4. CDR1 SGHRS and CDR2 YFSETQ come from the germline V gene. The CDR3 is 14 residues long. The CDR3 region has the DNA TGCGCCAGCAGCGTGACTAGCGCTCAAGAGACCCAGTACTTC. It encodes CASSVTSAQETQYF.

This clone was counted only a few times. The chain joins TRBV7-2 to TRBJ2-5; tentative D call: TRBD2 (7 bases). Trimming took off 0 bases at V and 1 base at J, with 9 bases between the two ends. This CDR3 is 15 amino acids long. Germline values: CDR1 SGHTA, CDR2 FQGNSA. The CDR3 DNA is TGTGCCAGCAGCTTAGCGGGGGGGCTCCAAGAGACCCAGTACTTC. Translation: CASSLAGGLQETQYF.

This clone is a singleton in its sample. This sequence joins TRBV7-9 and TRBJ2-5, with 7 bases fitting TRBD1. The CDR3 spans 16 residues. With V trimmed by 1 base and J by 3 bases, 8 bases remained unmatched. Looked up from germline, CDR1 is SEHNR and CDR2 is FQNEAQ (reference sequence). CDR3 protein: CASSLGDSPWEETQYF. The CDR3, as DNA: TGTGCCAGCAGCTTAGGGGACAGTCCGTGGGAAGAGACCCAGTACTTC.

J is TRBJ2-1 and V is TRBV15; 9 bases agree with TRBD2. CDR3 size: 15 residues. Germline CDR1 and CDR2: LNHNV and YYDKDF (reference sequence). J lost 4 bases, V lost 3 bases, and 4 bases had no gene match. The CDR3 region is CATSRFAGGYNEQFF. The DNA of the CDR3 is TGTGCCACCAGCAGGTTCGCGGGGGGGTACAATGAGCAGTTCTTC.

V gene TRBV19 combines with J gene TRBJ1-1; the D is unclear. CDR1 and CDR2 from the germline V gene are LNHDA and SQIVND (reference sequence). CDR3 length equals 16 residues. V gave up 5 bases and J gave up 0 bases, with 16 bases separating them. CDR3 in amino acids: CASSSPRIGMNTEAFF. The CDR3 DNA sequence: TGTGCCAGTAGTTCACCGCGGATCGGCATGAACACTGAAGCTTTCTTT.

V and J are TRBV19 and TRBJ1-5; TRBD1 is a possible D gene (5 bases). The CDR3 has 12 amino acids. Looked up from germline, CDR1 is LNHDA and CDR2 is SQIVND (reference sequence). The V end was cut by 11 bases, the J end by 6 bases, with 14 bases between. CDR3 nucleotides: TGTGCCGTGCGGGACGGGACTCAGCCCCAGCATTTT. As protein: CAVRDGTQPQHF.

This clone was seen a handful of times. The chain is built from TRBV6-5 and TRBJ1-5; D remains ambiguous. This CDR3 is 15 amino acids long. Trimming stripped 6 bases from V and 0 bases from J, with 12 bases between. The germline CDR1 and CDR2 sequences are MNHEY and SVGAGI. Here the CDR3 reads CASRRTENSNQPQHF. Here the CDR3 DNA reads TGTGCCAGCAGACGTACAGAAAATAGCAATCAGCCCCAGCATTTT.

The chain employs TRBV20-1 and TRBJ1-5, with TRBD1 as a possible D gene (6 bases). V shed 3 bases and J shed 2 bases, with 11 bases lying between them. This CDR3 has 14 amino acids. From germline, CDR1 is DFQATT and CDR2 SNEGSKA (reference sequence). CDR3 sequence: CSASGGGGNQPQHF. DNA for the CDR3: TGCAGTGCTAGTGGGGGGGGCGGCAATCAGCCCCAGCATTTT.

This clone was observed a few times. The rearrangement links TRBV4-1 to TRBJ1-4; D unclear. Germline assignment: CDR1 MGHRA and CDR2 YSYEKL. V lost 1 base to trimming and J lost 0 bases, with 3 bases between them. This CDR3 is built from 14 residues. DNA of the CDR3: TGCGCCAGCAGCCAAGGGCCAACTAATGAAAAACTGTTTTTT. Translating gives CASSQGPTNEKLFF.

V is TRBV2 and J is TRBJ2-7; TRBD2 is a possible D gene (5 bases). V shed 9 bases and J shed 5 bases, with 20 bases lying between them. The CDR3 contains 14 residues. Germline V CDR1 and CDR2: SNHLY, FYNNEI. Here the CDR3 DNA reads TGTGCCAGTAACTATTCCGGGAACAATCACGAGCAGTACTTC. Protein: CASNYSGNNHEQYF.

V gene TRBV28 combines with J gene TRBJ1-2; 8 nucleotides line up with TRBD1. Looked up from germline, CDR1 is MDHEN and CDR2 is SYDVKM. V dropped 2 bases and J dropped 4; count of bases not matched to a gene: 0. This CDR3 has 13 residues. The CDR3 sequence is CASSLTGGYGYTF. In nucleotides, the CDR3 is TGTGCCAGCAGTTTAACAGGGGGCTATGGCTACACCTTC.

The gene calls are TRBV7-9 and TRBJ2-2, with D hard to call. The germline V and J ends were trimmed by 1 base and 1 base, with 7 bases remaining between them. The CDR3 consists of 15 residues. Germline V CDR1 and CDR2: SEHNR, FQNEAQ (reference sequence). CDR3 residues: CASSLGPLNTGELFF. The DNA of the CDR3 is TGTGCCAGCAGCTTAGGGCCCCTGAACACCGGGGAGCTGTTTTTT.

The chain carries TRBV4-2 and TRBJ1-4, with D possibly matching TRBD1 (5 bases). Trimming left V 1 base short and J 2 bases short, with 11 bases between. Germline-derived CDR1 and CDR2 are LGHNA and YNFKEQ. This CDR3 has 16 amino acids. The CDR3 spells CASSQAVGGTNEKLFF. DNA for the CDR3: TGTGCCAGCAGCCAAGCAGTCGGGGGGACTAATGAAAAACTGTTTTTT.